The entry below describes one TCR beta chain. Its antigen is currently unknown. The source of the sample is a study of cytomegalovirus exposure and HLA in healthy donors. Overall study findings and caveats: The CMV antigen specificity of a few CMV-associated chains was confirmed through in vitro analysis.

The table came from immunoSEQ multiplex PCR; TCRdb's copy has only in-frame clones and leaves some out. Altogether some 130,000 clones are present, approximately 90% being singletons, with the ten largest covering nearly 6.5%. Trimming took off 4 bases at V and 4 bases at J, with 7 bases between the two ends. The CDR3 covers 12 residues. The V gene's germline CDR1 is LNHNV and CDR2 YYDKDF (reference sequence). Source material: PBMCs. This receptor was taken from a woman between 18 and 29 years old in good health and CMV-seropositive. The chain is built from TRBV15 and TRBJ1-1; D is unresolved. CDR3 nucleotide sequence: TGTGCCACCAGCACCACCGGCACTGAAGCTTTCTTT. It translates to CATSTTGTEAFF. The complete variable domain, with remaining parts taken from reference TRBV15 and TRBJ1-1, reads DAMVIQNPRYQVTQFGKPVTLSCSQTLNHNVMYWYQQKSSQAPKLLFHYYDKDFNNEADTPDNFQSRRPNTSFCFLDIRSPGLGDTAMYLCATSTTGTEAFFGQGTRLTVV.